The 12 T cell receptor beta chains below all came from one sample that was sequenced in a study of T-cell memory formation after mild COVID-19 (dated by TCRdb to the early 2020s). Library method: 5' RACE. Sequencing relied on an Illumina NovaSeq 6000. TCRdb reanalyzed the raw reads on its own, using fastp at Q25 for trimming and MiXCR for clone calling, and kept in-frame beta chains. Rows are combined by CDR3 protein, so each entry shows the most common genes and DNA. Present in this sample are fewer than 150,000 distinct CDR3 sequences, about 18% of which were seen just once. The biggest ten clones account for about 5.2% of the sample. Sequencing input: PBMCs or a T cell subset sorted from them (not recorded which). These receptor sequences come from a man aged 18 to 35 who had mild COVID-19 (a few samples of this study predate the infection). The sample titles of this study are shuffled in the database, so cell type and time point are left out; the donor was told from shared clones.

This clonotype showed up just a few times. This sequence joins TRBV5-1 and TRBJ2-3, with TRBD1 matching over 7 bases. Germline CDR1 SGHRS, CDR2 YFSETQ. The junction had 5 bases not matched to a gene; V was cut back by 5 bases and J by 2 bases. This CDR3 contains 14 residues. CDR3 sequence: CASRRQGFTDTQYF. DNA of the CDR3: TGCGCCAGCAGGAGACAGGGATTCACAGATACGCAGTATTTT.

The rearrangement joins TRBV4-2 to TRBJ2-5; TRBD2 agrees at 12 bases. V gave up 3 bases and J gave up 5 bases; unmatched junction bases: 7. The CDR3 runs 16 residues. Germline V lookup: CDR1 LGHNA, CDR2 YNFKEQ. The CDR3 DNA reads TGTGCCAGCAGCCAGGACGGGACTAGCGGGTTGGAGACCCAGTACTTC. Its translation is CASSQDGTSGLETQYF.

This clonotype was seen many times. The gene calls are TRBV24-1 and TRBJ2-5, with TRBD1 matching over 7 bases. This CDR3 region has 13 residues. Germline V CDR1 and CDR2: KGHDR, SFDVKD. Trimming at V came to 7 bases and at J to 7 bases, leaving 8 bases not matched to a gene. This chain's CDR3 is CATRQGSVGTQYF. The CDR3 DNA sequence: TGTGCCACCAGACAGGGGAGTGTCGGGACCCAGTACTTC.

The chain uses TRBV3-1 and TRBJ2-3; D unclear. Trimming removed 1 base at V and 0 bases at J, with 11 bases between. This CDR3 comprises 16 residues. Germline CDR1 LGHDT, CDR2 YNNKEL (reference sequence). CDR3 amino acids: CASSQGRLTSTDTQYF. As DNA, the CDR3 is TGTGCCAGCAGCCAAGGTCGGCTAACTAGCACAGATACGCAGTATTTT.

This clonotype was detected ten times or more. The chain joins TRBV7-3 to TRBJ2-1; D remains ambiguous. V was clipped by 1 base and J by 5 bases, with 9 bases between them. The germline CDR1 and CDR2 sequences are SGHTA and FQGTGA. There are 14 residues in the CDR3. In DNA, the CDR3 is TGTGCCAGCAGCTTAAACCGGCTTAACAATGAGCAGTTCTTC. Its protein product is CASSLNRLNNEQFF.

The chain links TRBV20-1 to TRBJ2-5; the match to TRBD1 covers 7 bases. The germline gives CDR1 DFQATT, CDR2 SNEGSKA (reference sequence). With 1 base clipped from V and 5 bases from J, the junction kept 7 bases outside the gene matches. The CDR3 has 14 residues. CDR3 nucleotide sequence: TGCAGTGCTAGAGGAACAGGGGCCCCGGAGACCCAGTACTTC. It yields the protein CSARGTGAPETQYF.

This clonotype was seen at least ten times. This sequence joins TRBV11-3 and TRBJ2-3, with 7 bases fitting TRBD1. Trimming took 3 bases from V and 3 from J; bases not matched to a gene: 9. The CDR3 length is 16 residues. Germline loops: CDR1 SGHNT, CDR2 YENEEA. The CDR3 bases are TGTGCCAGCAGCTTGGGAAGAGGCAGGGGGACAGATACGCAGTATTTT. Protein product: CASSLGRGRGTDTQYF.

The chain employs TRBV6-2 or TRBV6-3 and TRBJ2-5; 9 positions match TRBD1. CDR3 length: 14 residues. Trimming cost V 7 bases and J 6 bases; bases outside gene matches: 9. Germline V gives CDR1 MNHEY, CDR2 SVGEGT. The CDR3 region has the DNA TGTGCCAGCAAACCGAGGGACAGGGCAAAGACCCAGTACTTC. This gives the protein CASKPRDRAKTQYF.

This clonotype was observed a handful of times. This chain uses TRBV7-2 with TRBJ2-1; maybe TRBD2 (8 bases). The CDR3 runs to 19 residues. Germline CDR1 SGHTA, CDR2 FQGNSA. V lost 0 bases, J lost 1 base, and 19 bases lay in between. CDR3 sequence: CASSLAGGRAGASYNEQFF. The CDR3 nucleotides are TGTGCCAGCAGCTTAGCAGGGGGCCGAGCGGGGGCTTCCTACAATGAGCAGTTCTTC.

This clonotype was detected a few times. The chain carries TRBV12-3 or TRBV12-4 and TRBJ1-2; D ambiguous. V dropped 3 bases and J dropped 1 base, with 6 bases sitting between them. The CDR3 is 13 residues long. The CDR3 region is CASSLVFNYGYTF. The CDR3 DNA follows: TGTGCCAGCAGTTTGGTGTTTAACTATGGCTACACCTTC.

This clonotype was counted between two and nine times. The chain is built from TRBV12-3 or TRBV12-4 and TRBJ2-1; TRBD2 matches at 9 bases. The CDR3 runs to 17 residues. Unmatched junction bases numbered 16, after V lost 3 bases and J lost 10 bases. The CDR3 DNA reads as TGTGCCAGCAGTTTGGGCGGGGGGGCCCGTTTCGGTGGGGAGCAGTTCTTC. This sequence encodes CASSLGGGARFGGEQFF.

At least ten counts were recorded for this clonotype. The CDR3 region is CASAHPQGTYEQYF. CDR3 coding DNA: TGTGCCAGCGCCCATCCACAGGGGACCTACGAGCAGTACTTC. This chain connects TRBV5-8 to TRBJ2-7, with TRBD1 matching over 7 bases. Germline CDR1 is SGHTS and CDR2 is YDEGEE. J lost 2 bases, V lost 7 bases, and 9 bases had no gene match. The CDR3 consists of 14 residues.